This TCR beta chain was found in a study of cytomegalovirus exposure and HLA in healthy donors. Findings and limits, study-wide: A prior analysis recorded that most TCR beta V segments were productive about 87% or about 30% of the time.

The germline V and J ends were trimmed by 4 bases and 2 bases, with 16 bases remaining between them. The germline V gene encodes CDR1 SGHRS and CDR2 YFSETQ. The CDR3 has 17 residues. Turning to this clone: Its target is not known.

PCR amplification relied on 60 Vbeta primers (plus 13 Jbeta primers). TCRdb's copy holds only in-frame clones and misses some; the assay was immunoSEQ multiplex PCR. The profile shows some 120,000 clones, approximately 81% of them singletons. This TCR came from a young woman in good health and CMV-seronegative. J is TRBJ2-6 and V is TRBV5-1, with TRBD2 as a possible D gene (6 bases). The sequenced sample was PBMCs. Here the CDR3 DNA reads TGCGCCAGCAGCCCCGGAGGAGGGCGGGCTGGGGCCAACGTCCTGACTTTC. This gives the protein CASSPGGGRAGANVLTF.